This is a list of T cell receptor beta chains from one sample in a study of blood T cell repertoires in COVID-19. Sequenced by immunoSEQ multiplex PCR; TCRdb stores in-frame clones only, minus some. The table includes roughly 47,000 clones, approximately 86% detected once. The sample comprised peripheral blood. The source of these receptors is a woman aged 70-85 years with acute or convalescent COVID-19. CDR3s include the opening cysteine and the closing phenylalanine or tryptophan. Fields, in order: clone size, J gene, V gene, D gene, CDR3 protein, CDR3 DNA. D genes are given only for firm matches. Clone size is shown for a subset of rows, as once, few, many or a class of expanded clone.

>-|TRBJ2-1|TRBV3-1/TRBV3-2|TRBD2
CASSHDTPSGSGWDEQFF
TGTGCCAGCAGCCACGACACACCTAGCGGGAGTGGTTGGGATGAGCAGTTCTTC
>-|TRBJ2-3|TRBV5-4|-
CASSPQRGAGTDTQYF
TGTGCCAGCAGCCCCCAAAGAGGAGCAGGCACAGATACGCAGTATTTT
>-|TRBJ1-4|TRBV18|-
CASSPGSGNEKLFF
TGTGCCAGCTCACCAGGTTCGGGAAACGAAAAACTGTTTTTT
>once|TRBJ2-7|TRBV4-3|TRBD1
CASSQGKGTGSYEQYF
TGCGCCAGCAGCCAAGGGAAAGGGACAGGGTCCTACGAGCAGTACTTC
>-|TRBJ2-1|TRBV3-1/TRBV3-2|-
CASSPPGTVGGGEQFF
TGTGCCAGCAGCCCACCCGGGACAGTCGGGGGGGGTGAGCAGTTCTTC
>-|TRBJ1-2|TRBV7-2|TRBD1
CASSLGQGAQNGYTF
TGTGCCAGCAGCTTAGGGCAGGGGGCCCAGAATGGCTACACCTTC
>-|TRBJ2-3|TRBV24-1|-
CATSPTSQGRDTQYF
TGTGCCACCTCCCCGACTAGCCAGGGGAGGGATACGCAGTATTTT
>-|TRBJ2-7|TRBV5-4|TRBD1
CASSSDRGSYEQYF
TGTGCCAGCAGCTCAGACAGGGGATCCTACGAGCAGTACTTC
>-|TRBJ1-2|TRBV10-3|-
CAISSGVGYTF
TGTGCCATCAGTTCAGGGGTTGGCTACACCTTC
>-|TRBJ2-7|TRBV7-8|TRBD1
CASSPGQAGPLEQYF
TGTGCCAGCAGTCCAGGACAGGCCGGCCCCCTCGAGCAGTACTTC
>-|TRBJ2-7|TRBV3-1/TRBV3-2|TRBD2
CASSQDEASGSPSYEQYF
TGTGCCAGCAGCCAAGATGAGGCTAGCGGGAGCCCATCCTACGAGCAGTACTTC
>-|TRBJ1-6|TRBV28|TRBD1
CASSPGTGVPNSPLHF
TGTGCCAGCAGCCCAGGGACAGGGGTACCTAATTCACCCCTCCACTTT
>-|TRBJ2-4|TRBV27|TRBD2
CASSPLVGLAEHKNIQYF
TGTGCCAGCAGCCCACTCGTAGGGCTAGCGGAACACAAAAACATTCAGTACTTC
>-|TRBJ1-2|TRBV18|-
CASSPSPMDNGYTF
TGTGCCAGCTCACCTTCACCGATGGACAATGGCTACACCTTC
>-|TRBJ1-6|TRBV18|TRBD1
CASSPAGTGPSPLHF
TGTGCCAGCTCACCGGCCGGGACAGGGCCATCACCCCTCCACTTT
>-|TRBJ1-3|TRBV5-1|-
CASSLADSIGNTIYF
TGCGCCAGCAGCTTGGCAGACAGTATCGGAAACACCATATATTTT
>-|TRBJ2-1|TRBV7-2|TRBD2
CASSLTSGTYNEQFF
TGTGCCAGCAGCTTAACTAGCGGTACCTACAATGAGCAGTTCTTC
>-|TRBJ1-4|TRBV11-3|-
CASSTTGSEKLFF
TGTGCCAGCAGTACCACGGGGAGTGAAAAACTGTTTTTT
>-|TRBJ1-2|TRBV7-9|-
CASSLANSERTYGYTF
TGTGCCAGCAGCTTAGCGAATTCAGAGCGTACTTATGGCTACACCTTC
>-|TRBJ1-2|TRBV9|TRBD1
CASSRLLQGSPHGYTF
TGTGCCAGCAGCCGGCTCCTACAGGGGAGTCCGCATGGCTACACCTTC
>-|TRBJ1-1|TRBV19|-
CASSMSGGRDTEAFF
TGTGCCAGTAGTATGAGCGGGGGCCGAGACACTGAAGCTTTCTTT
>once|TRBJ2-1|TRBV5-4|TRBD1
CASSLRDRGYNEQFF
TGTGCCAGCAGCTTGAGAGACAGGGGATACAATGAGCAGTTCTTC
>once|TRBJ1-6|TRBV18|-
CASSRETANSPLHF
TGTGCCAGCTCCCGGGAAACGGCGAATTCACCCCTCCACTTT
>-|TRBJ2-5|TRBV6-5|TRBD1
CASFSRDRGQETQYF
TGTGCCAGTTTCTCCCGGGACAGGGGACAAGAGACCCAGTACTTC